The 17 T cell receptor beta chains reported below all come from one sample, sequenced in a study of graft-versus-host responses after intestinal transplantation. Graft tissue was processed to release intraepithelial and lamina propria lymphocytes. The method was immunoSEQ multiplex PCR; TCRdb's version includes in-frame clones alone and lacks a portion of them. The sample carries about 63,000 clones, around 90% recorded once. This material consisted of ileum tissue, taken around 350 days after transplant. These receptors were obtained from a human patient who received an intestinal transplant, so some T cells may come from the graft donor.

J is TRBJ2-7 and V is TRBV6-1, with D possibly TRBD1 on 6 matching bases. This CDR3 is built from 12 residues. With 6 bases removed from V and 3 bases from J, the gap between germline ends came to 9 bases. Germline lookup yields CDR1 MNHNS and CDR2 SASEGT. CDR3 sequence: CASSGDNYEQYF. CDR3 DNA: TGTGCCAGCAGCGGGGACAACTACGAGCAGTACTTC.

This chain links TRBV11-2 with TRBJ1-1; D unresolved. V lost 1 base and J lost 7, with 7 bases in between. CDR1 and CDR2 (germline): SGHAT, FQNNGV. The CDR3 contains 12 residues. CDR3 in DNA: TGTGCCAGCAGCTTAGGGCGTAATGAAGCTTTCTTT. This translates into CASSLGRNEAFF.

A single count supports this clone. The J gene is TRBJ1-1, the V gene TRBV9; weak D call: TRBD1 (6 bases). Trimming left V 4 bases short and J 1 base short, with 14 bases between. This CDR3 contains 15 residues. The germline gives CDR1 SGDLS, CDR2 YYNGEE. The CDR3 DNA reads TGTGCCAGCAGCCCCTTAACAGGGCCGAACACTGAAGCTTTCTTT. It codes for CASSPLTGPNTEAFF.

The chain uses TRBV5-6 and TRBJ2-1; TRBD1 or TRBD2 may be the D gene (6 bases each). V lost 0 bases to trimming and J lost 6 bases, with 16 bases between them. CDR3 size: 16 residues. Per germline, CDR1 SGHDT and CDR2 YYEEEE. The CDR3 loop is CASSLAGGGPGNEQFF. In nucleotides, the CDR3 is TGTGCCAGCAGCTTGGCCGGAGGGGGTCCCGGCAATGAGCAGTTCTTC.

This sequence joins TRBV14 and TRBJ2-3, with D unresolved. In germline, CDR1 is SGHDN, CDR2 FVKESK. CDR3 length equals 18 residues. Trimming took off 2 bases at V and 2 bases at J, with 20 bases between the two ends. CDR3 amino acids: CASSQTRFAAGPTDTQYF. The CDR3 region has the DNA TGTGCCAGCAGCCAAACCCGCTTCGCGGCCGGGCCCACAGATACGCAGTATTTT.

This chain connects TRBV2 to TRBJ1-3; D may be TRBD1 (6 bases). The CDR3 has 15 residues. The ends were cut back, 6 bases at V and 2 bases at J, with 14 bases in the middle. Germline V gives CDR1 SNHLY, CDR2 FYNNEI. This chain's CDR3 is CASRRGSGPGNTIYF. The CDR3 coding sequence is TGTGCCAGCAGGAGGGGGTCAGGGCCTGGAAACACCATATATTTT.

In DNA, the CDR3 is TGTGCCAGCAGCGAGGGTTGGAGGAGTCTAGCCAAAAACATTCAGTACTTC. It translates to CASSEGWRSLAKNIQYF. V and J are TRBV28 and TRBJ2-4; a possible D gene is TRBD2 (5 bases). V gave up 6 bases and J gave up 0 bases, with 18 bases separating them. The CDR3 spans 17 residues. Germline CDR1 reads MDHEN; CDR2 reads SYDVKM.

V gene TRBV11-2 combines with J gene TRBJ2-3; 11 bases align to TRBD2. There are 14 residues in the CDR3. Germline CDR1 reads SGHAT; CDR2 reads FQNNGV. Trimming took 0 bases from V and 13 from J; bases not matched to a gene: 6. The CDR3 sequence: CASSLDHLAGGKYF. The CDR3 coding sequence is TGTGCCAGCAGCTTAGATCATCTAGCGGGGGGCAAGTATTTT.

V usage is TRBV5-1 and J usage is TRBJ2-1, with 7 bases matching TRBD1. This CDR3 region has 12 residues. Germline V lookup: CDR1 SGHRS, CDR2 YFSETQ. The V and J ends lost 0 bases and 9 bases, in that order; junction bases with no gene match: 0. The CDR3 here is CASSLAGGEQFF. The CDR3 DNA reads as TGCGCCAGCAGCTTGGCAGGGGGTGAGCAGTTCTTC.

V is TRBV5-4 and J is TRBJ2-7; tentatively, D is TRBD2 (7 bases). The CDR3 loop spans 14 amino acids. Trimming stripped 2 bases from V and 4 bases from J, with 13 bases between. Germline-derived CDR1 and CDR2 are SGHNT and YYREEE (reference sequence). The CDR3, as DNA: TGTGCCAGCAGCTTAAGGGGGGGCGTTTACGAGCAGTACTTC. Amino acids: CASSLRGGVYEQYF.

This chain uses TRBV7-2 with TRBJ2-7; 8 nucleotides agree with TRBD1. J was trimmed by 2 bases and V by 3 bases; bases with no gene match: 3. Per germline, CDR1 SGHTA and CDR2 FQGNSA. The CDR3 contains 14 residues. The CDR3 bases are TGTGCCAGCAGCTTCAAACAGGGGGCCTACGAGCAGTACTTC. This codes for CASSFKQGAYEQYF.

A word on this clone: The conserved phenylalanine or tryptophan normally closing the CDR3 is absent here, so this likely arose from a read error. The DNA is omitted, as the CDR3 cannot be located on it reliably, and the CDR3 follows TCRdb's listing. The chain couples TRBV7-2 to TRBJ2-3; TRBD2, as called in the table, went unchecked against the DNA. Looked up from germline, CDR1 is SGHTA and CDR2 is FQGNSA. The CDR3 length equals 14 residues, ends included. CDR3 residues: CASSLFWRGGVLKM.

The chain carries TRBV5-6 and TRBJ2-7; 11 nucleotides agree with TRBD1. V lost 3 bases and J lost 2; bases outside the gene matches: 1. This CDR3 region has 14 residues. Germline lookup yields CDR1 SGHDT and CDR2 YYEEEE. CDR3 DNA sequence: TGTGCCAGCAGCTGGGGACAGGGGGCCTACGAGCAGTACTTC. Translation: CASSWGQGAYEQYF. The entire variable domain, with the rest obtained from reference TRBV5-6 and TRBJ2-7, is as follows: DAGVTQSPTHLIKTRGQQVTLRCSPKSGHDTVSWYQQALGQGPQFIFQYYEEEERQRGNFPDRFSGHQFPNYSSELNVNALLLGDSALYLCASSWGQGAYEQYFGPGTRLTVT.

The chain recombines TRBV16 with TRBJ2-1; no firm D call. CDR1 and CDR2 from the germline V gene are KGHSY and FQNENV. Deletions cut 1 base from V and 7 bases from J, with 5 bases between. The CDR3 is 12 amino acids. The CDR3 region is CASSQLRNEQFF. The CDR3, as DNA: TGTGCCAGCAGCCAATTGAGGAATGAGCAGTTCTTC.

V and J are TRBV18 and TRBJ2-7; 9 bases fit TRBD1. Germline lookup yields CDR1 KGHSH and CDR2 LQKENI. Germline trimming cut 4 bases from V and 3 bases from J; bases unmatched to any gene: 10. The CDR3 is 16 amino acids. The CDR3 DNA reads as TGTGCCAGCTCACGGTCTGTCGGACAGGGGTACTACGAGCAGTACTTC. It yields the protein CASSRSVGQGYYEQYF.

V and J are TRBV29-1 and TRBJ2-2, with a tentative D call TRBD1 (6 bases). Germline V lookup: CDR1 SQVTM, CDR2 ANQGSEA. This CDR3 region has 18 residues. Trimming pared 7 bases from V and 1 base from J, leaving 25 bases between. The CDR3: CSDPCQRRGTKNTGELFF. The CDR3 DNA reads as TGCAGCGACCCTTGTCAGAGAAGGGGGACCAAGAACACCGGGGAGCTGTTTTTT.

The V call is TRBV2, the J call TRBJ1-5, with D unclear. The ends were cut back, 6 bases at V and 2 bases at J, with 11 bases in the middle. The CDR3 spans 14 residues. CDR1 and CDR2 from the germline V gene are SNHLY and FYNNEI. This chain's CDR3 is CASRTDGGNQPQHF. The CDR3, as DNA: TGTGCCAGCAGGACCGATGGGGGCAATCAGCCCCAGCATTTT. The variable domain in full, completed from reference TRBV2 and TRBJ1-5, reads EPEVTQTPSHQVTQMGQEVILRCVPISNHLYFYWYRQILGQKVEFLVSFYNNEISEKSEIFDDQFSVERPDGSNFTLKIRSTKLEDSAMYFCASRTDGGNQPQHFGDGTRLSIL.